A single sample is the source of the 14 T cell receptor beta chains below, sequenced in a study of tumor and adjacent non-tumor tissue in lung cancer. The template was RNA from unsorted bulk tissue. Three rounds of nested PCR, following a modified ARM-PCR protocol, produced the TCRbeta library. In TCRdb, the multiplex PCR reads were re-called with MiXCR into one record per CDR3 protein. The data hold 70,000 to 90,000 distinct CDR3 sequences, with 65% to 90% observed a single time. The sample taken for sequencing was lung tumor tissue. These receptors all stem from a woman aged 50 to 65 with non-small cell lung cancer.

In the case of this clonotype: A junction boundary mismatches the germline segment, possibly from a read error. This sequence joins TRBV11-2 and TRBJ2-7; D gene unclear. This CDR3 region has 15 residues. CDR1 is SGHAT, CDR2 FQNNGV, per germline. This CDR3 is CASSLSPSPSYGQYF. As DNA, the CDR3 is TGTGCCAGCAGTTTATCCCCGAGTCCCTCCTACGGGCAGTACTTC.

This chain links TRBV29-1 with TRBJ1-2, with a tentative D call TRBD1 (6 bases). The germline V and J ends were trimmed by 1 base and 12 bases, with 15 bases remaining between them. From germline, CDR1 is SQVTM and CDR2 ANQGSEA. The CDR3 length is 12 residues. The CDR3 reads CSVEVGGYDHTF. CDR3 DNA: TGCAGCGTTGAAGTCGGGGGCTATGACCACACCTTC.

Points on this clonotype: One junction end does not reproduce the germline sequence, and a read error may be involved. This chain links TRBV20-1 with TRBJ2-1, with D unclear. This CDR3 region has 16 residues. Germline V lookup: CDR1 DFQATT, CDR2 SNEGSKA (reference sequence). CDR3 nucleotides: TGCAGTGCTCCCATCCACTTGACGAATTTGGGGAATGAGCGGTTCTTC. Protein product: CSAPIHLTNLGNERFF.

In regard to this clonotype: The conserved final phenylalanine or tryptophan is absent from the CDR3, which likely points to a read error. For the CDR3, the DNA is TGTGTCAGCAGTTTTAACACAAACACTGAAGCTTTCATT. Translated: CVSSFNTNTEAFI. The rearrangement joins TRBV12-3 or TRBV12-4 to TRBJ1-1, with no clear D. The CDR3 is 13 amino acids.

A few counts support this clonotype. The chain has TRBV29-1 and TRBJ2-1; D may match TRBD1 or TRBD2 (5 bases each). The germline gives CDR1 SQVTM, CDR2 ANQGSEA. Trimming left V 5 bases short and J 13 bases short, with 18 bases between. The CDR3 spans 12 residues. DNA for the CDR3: TGCAGCGTTCGGATTAGTGGGACCAGACAGTTCTTC. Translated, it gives CSVRISGTRQFF.

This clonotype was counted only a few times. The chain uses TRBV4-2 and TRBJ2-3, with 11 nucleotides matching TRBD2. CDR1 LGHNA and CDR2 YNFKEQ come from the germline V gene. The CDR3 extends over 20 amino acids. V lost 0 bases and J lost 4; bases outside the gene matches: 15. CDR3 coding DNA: TGTGCCAGCAGCCAAGATGTCATCATTAGCGGGAGGGCCGAGGCAGATACGCAGTATTTT. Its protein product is CASSQDVIISGRAEADTQYF.

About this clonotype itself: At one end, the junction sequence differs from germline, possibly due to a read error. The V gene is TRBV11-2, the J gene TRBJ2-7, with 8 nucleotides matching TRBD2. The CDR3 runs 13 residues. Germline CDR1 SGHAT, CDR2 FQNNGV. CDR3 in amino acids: CASISAGVDEKYF. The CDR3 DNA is TGTGCCAGCATATCAGCGGGAGTTGACGAGAAGTACTTC.

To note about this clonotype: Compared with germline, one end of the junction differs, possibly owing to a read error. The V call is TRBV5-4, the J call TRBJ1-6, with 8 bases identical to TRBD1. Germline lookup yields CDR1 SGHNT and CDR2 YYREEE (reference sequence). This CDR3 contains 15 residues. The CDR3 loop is CASSLNRGASSPLQF. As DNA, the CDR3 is TGTGCCAGCAGCTTGAACAGGGGGGCTAGTTCACCCCTCCAATTT.

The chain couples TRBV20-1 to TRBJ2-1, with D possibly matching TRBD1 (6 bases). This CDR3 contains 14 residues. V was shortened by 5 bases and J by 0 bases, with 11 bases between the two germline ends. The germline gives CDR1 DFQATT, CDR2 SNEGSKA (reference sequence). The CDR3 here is CSALRQVSYNEQFF. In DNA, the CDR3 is TGCAGTGCTTTACGACAGGTCTCCTACAATGAGCAGTTCTTC.

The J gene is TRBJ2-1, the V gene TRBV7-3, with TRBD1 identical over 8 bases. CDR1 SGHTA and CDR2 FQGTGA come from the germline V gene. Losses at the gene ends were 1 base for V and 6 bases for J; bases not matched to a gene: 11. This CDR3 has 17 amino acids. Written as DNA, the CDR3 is TGTGCCAGCAGCTTAATGGGGAGGACAGGGATGAGCAATGAGCAGTTCTTC. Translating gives CASSLMGRTGMSNEQFF.

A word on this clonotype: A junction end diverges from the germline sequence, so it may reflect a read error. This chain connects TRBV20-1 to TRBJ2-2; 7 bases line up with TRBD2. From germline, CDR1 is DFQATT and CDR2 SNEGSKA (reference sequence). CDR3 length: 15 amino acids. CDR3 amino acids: CSAWWSGGRTGELFF. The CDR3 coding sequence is TGTAGTGCTTGGTGGTCGGGAGGCCGCACCGGGGAGCTGTTTTTT.

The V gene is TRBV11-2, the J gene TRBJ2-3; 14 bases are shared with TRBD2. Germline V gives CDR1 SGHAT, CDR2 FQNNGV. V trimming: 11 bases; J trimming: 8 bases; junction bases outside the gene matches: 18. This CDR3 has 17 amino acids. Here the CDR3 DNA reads TGTGCCCCCAGCTTGGACCCGGGACTAGCGGGAGCAGGTACGCAGTATTTT. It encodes CAPSLDPGLAGAGTQYF.

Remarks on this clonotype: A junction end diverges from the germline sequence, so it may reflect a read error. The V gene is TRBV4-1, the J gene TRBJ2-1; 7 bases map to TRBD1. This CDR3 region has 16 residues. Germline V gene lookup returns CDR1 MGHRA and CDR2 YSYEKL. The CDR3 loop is CTSSHATPTGPSEQFF. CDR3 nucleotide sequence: TGCACCAGCAGCCACGCTACGCCGACAGGGCCGAGCGAGCAGTTCTTC.

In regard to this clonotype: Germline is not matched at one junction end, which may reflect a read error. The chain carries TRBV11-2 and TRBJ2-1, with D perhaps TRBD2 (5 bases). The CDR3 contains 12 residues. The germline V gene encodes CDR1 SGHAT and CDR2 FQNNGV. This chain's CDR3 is CAGSLGDYQQFF. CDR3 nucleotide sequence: TGTGCCGGCAGCTTGGGAGACTACCAGCAATTCTTC.